Listed below are T cell receptor beta chains from one sample, sequenced in a study of cytomegalovirus exposure and HLA in healthy donors. Profiling relied on immunoSEQ multiplex PCR, and the TCRdb table lists in-frame clones only, not all of them. This sample has 190,000 or so clones, with roughly 84% found just once. Sequencing was carried out using PBMCs. The receptors derive from a woman under 30 in good health and CMV-seropositive. Both conserved end residues are part of each CDR3. Fields, in order: J gene, D gene, V gene, clone size, CDR3 protein, CDR3 DNA. The D gene is left open where the match is weak. Rows may omit the clone size; those that give it use once, few, many or a size class.

>TRBJ2-5|NA|TRBV2|NA
CASNEGGGGQETQYF
TGTGCCAGCAACGAAGGGGGGGGAGGCCAAGAGACCCAGTACTTC
>TRBJ2-3|NA|TRBV7-2|NA
CASSLGPPDTDTQYF
TGTGCCAGCAGCTTAGGGCCCCCTGACACAGATACGCAGTATTTT
>TRBJ2-1|TRBD1|TRBV9|NA
CASSATTGGNEQFF
TGTGCCAGCAGCGCTACTACAGGGGGCAATGAGCAGTTCTTC
>TRBJ1-1|TRBD1|TRBV15|NA
CATSTQGSGTEAFF
TGTGCCACCAGCACACAGGGGAGCGGTACTGAAGCTTTCTTT
>TRBJ1-2|NA|TRBV5-1|NA
CASSLEDRSYGYTF
TGCGCCAGCAGCTTAGAGGACAGAAGCTATGGCTACACCTTC
>TRBJ1-6|NA|TRBV19|NA
CASSLSGGRDSPLHF
TGTGCCAGTAGCCTCTCCGGGGGGAGGGATTCACCCCTCCACTTT
>TRBJ1-1|NA|TRBV27|once
CASTPTGSGTEAFF
TGTGCCAGCACACCCACAGGGAGTGGTACTGAAGCTTTCTTT
>TRBJ1-5|NA|TRBV18|NA
CASSKEGSQLNQPQHF
TGTGCCAGCTCAAAGGAGGGCAGCCAACTCAATCAGCCCCAGCATTTT
>TRBJ2-4|TRBD1|TRBV19|NA
CASSLTGGNAKNIQYF
TGTGCCAGTAGCCTGACAGGGGGCAACGCCAAAAACATTCAGTACTTC
>TRBJ2-7|NA|TRBV9|NA
CASSAGTFSYEQYF
TGTGCCAGCAGCGCGGGGACATTCTCCTACGAGCAGTACTTC
>TRBJ1-5|NA|TRBV19|once
CATNPRDNQPQHF
TGTGCCACTAACCCCAGGGACAATCAGCCCCAGCATTTT
>TRBJ1-6|NA|TRBV7-2|many
CASSPPGGGAGSPLHF
TGTGCCAGCAGCCCCCCGGGCGGGGGGGCCGGTTCACCCCTCCACTTT
>TRBJ2-1|TRBD1|TRBV19|NA
CASRTGGAREQFF
TGTGCCAGTAGGACAGGGGGAGCTCGGGAGCAGTTCTTC
>TRBJ1-4|NA|TRBV9|NA
CASSVGAGNEKLFF
TGTGCCAGCAGCGTAGGGGCAGGAAATGAAAAACTGTTTTTT
>TRBJ1-1|NA|TRBV6-5|NA
CASSSTVMNTEAFF
TGTGCCAGCAGTTCGACAGTTATGAACACTGAAGCTTTCTTT
>TRBJ2-7|NA|TRBV18|NA
CASSGNSGDLEGQYF
TGTGCCAGCTCAGGAAACAGTGGGGACTTAGAGGGGCAGTACTTC
>TRBJ2-5|NA|TRBV12-2|NA
CASRLAPGPRGETQYF
TGTGCAAGTCGCTTAGCCCCAGGCCCGCGAGGGGAGACCCAGTACTTC